The 23 T cell receptor beta chains presented below share a single source sample, sequenced in a study of control samples from healthy donors and cancer patients. TCRdb keeps only in-frame clones here, not all; method: immunoSEQ multiplex PCR. The data contain roughly 50,000 clones, around 94% of them singletons. Source material: blood. These receptors were taken from a man aged 25 to 40 in good health.

The chain links TRBV24-1 to TRBJ2-7, with a possible D match to TRBD2 (5 bases). Germline V gives CDR1 KGHDR, CDR2 SFDVKD. Trimming stripped 2 bases from V and 6 bases from J, with 19 bases between. There are 16 residues in the CDR3. The CDR3 region is CATSDSLSHEGGEQYF. The CDR3 coding sequence is TGTGCCACCAGTGATTCACTATCGCACGAAGGAGGCGAGCAGTACTTC.

The chain is built from TRBV30 and TRBJ1-5; 9 bases fit TRBD1. The CDR3 consists of 18 residues. Germline-derived CDR1 and CDR2 are GTSNPN and SVGIG (reference sequence). With 0 bases clipped from V and 0 bases from J, the junction kept 9 bases outside the gene matches. The CDR3 is CAWSVGGTGSLSNQPQHF. DNA for the CDR3: TGTGCCTGGAGTGTCGGGGGGACAGGGTCCCTTAGCAATCAGCCCCAGCATTTT.

The sample holds a few counts of this clone. This rearrangement joins TRBV4-3 to TRBJ2-1; TRBD2 agrees at 13 bases. The CDR3 has 17 amino acids. Trimming at V came to 4 bases and at J to 0 bases, leaving 3 bases not matched to a gene. The germline V gene has CDR1 LGHNA and CDR2 YSLEER. The CDR3, as DNA: TGCGCCAGCAGCCGACTAGCGGGGGGCCACTCCTACAATGAGCAGTTCTTC. The encoded protein is CASSRLAGGHSYNEQFF.

The chain joins TRBV7-9 to TRBJ1-3; possible D gene TRBD1, 6 bases. CDR3 length: 15 residues. CDR1 is SEHNR, CDR2 FQNEAQ, per germline (reference sequence). Trimming shortened V by 4 bases and J by 2 bases, and 12 bases separated the two germline ends. CDR3 protein: CASSYRQVAGNTIYF. CDR3 DNA: TGTGCCAGCAGCTACAGACAGGTCGCTGGAAACACCATATATTTT.

This clone was observed a handful of times. The chain is built from TRBV9 and TRBJ1-2; the D is unclear. In germline, CDR1 is SGDLS, CDR2 YYNGEE. Trimming shortened V by 3 bases and J by 8 bases, and 11 bases separated the two germline ends. CDR3 size: 12 residues. CDR3 sequence: CASSGPLYGYTF. CDR3 nucleotide sequence: TGTGCCAGCAGCGGCCCCCTATACGGCTACACCTTC.

CDR3 in amino acids: CAWSAGTGSGNTIYF. The CDR3 DNA follows: TGTGCCTGGAGTGCCGGGACAGGCTCTGGAAACACCATATATTTT. The V call is TRBV30, the J call TRBJ1-3; TRBD1 matches at 8 bases. The CDR3 has 15 residues. Germline CDR1 reads GTSNPN; CDR2 reads SVGIG (reference sequence). With 1 base clipped from V and 0 bases from J, the junction kept 2 bases outside the gene matches.

The chain employs TRBV28 and TRBJ2-6; TRBD2 might be the D (5 bases). The V and J ends lost 6 bases and 0 bases respectively, with 15 bases between them. Germline-derived CDR1 and CDR2 are MDHEN and SYDVKM. The CDR3 consists of 17 residues. In DNA, the CDR3 is TGTGCCAGCAGCGGGCTCCGGAGGAACTCTGGGGCCAACGTCCTGACTTTC. It translates to CASSGLRRNSGANVLTF.

The V gene is TRBV12-5, the J gene TRBJ1-1; D gene uncertain. Deletions cut 0 bases from V and 8 bases from J, with 16 bases between. Germline lookup yields CDR1 LGHNT and CDR2 FRNRAP. The length of the CDR3 is 15 residues. Here the CDR3 DNA reads TGTGCTAGTGGTTTGGTGTTAGGGAGGGCCATAGAAGCTTTCTTT. Amino acid sequence: CASGLVLGRAIEAFF.

The genes are TRBV11-2 and TRBJ1-6, with TRBD1 as a possible D gene (5 bases). CDR3 length: 13 residues. The germline gives CDR1 SGHAT, CDR2 FQNNGV. V was clipped by 6 bases and J by 9 bases, with 12 bases between them. The CDR3 loop reads CASRPQGSSPLHF. In DNA form, the CDR3 reads TGTGCCAGCAGACCTCAGGGTAGTTCACCCCTCCACTTT.

The chain is built from TRBV24-1 and TRBJ1-1; D gene ambiguous. The germline V gene encodes CDR1 KGHDR and CDR2 SFDVKD. The CDR3 extends over 12 amino acids. Trimming took 5 bases from V and 0 from J, leaving 3 bases between them. CDR3 in DNA: TGTGCCACCAGTGCCGTGAACACTGAAGCTTTCTTT. Protein: CATSAVNTEAFF.

This sequence joins TRBV6-2 or TRBV6-3 and TRBJ2-4; a possible D gene is TRBD1 (6 bases). The germline CDR1 and CDR2 sequences are MNHEY and SVGEGT. Trimming shortened V by 6 bases and J by 4 bases, and 13 bases separated the two germline ends. The length of the CDR3 is 14 residues. Here the CDR3 reads CASSGQIMKNIQYF. The CDR3 DNA reads TGTGCCAGCAGCGGACAGATAATGAAAAACATTCAGTACTTC.

CDR3 region: CASSEGTGSTEAFF. The CDR3 coding sequence is TGTGCCAGCAGTGAGGGGACAGGGTCCACTGAAGCTTTCTTT. The J gene is TRBJ1-1, the V gene TRBV2; TRBD1 agrees at 9 bases. V gave up 3 bases and J gave up 4 bases; unmatched junction bases: 3. This CDR3 region has 14 residues. Germline V CDR1 and CDR2: SNHLY, FYNNEI.

This clone was seen a single time. The gene calls are TRBV6-5 and TRBJ2-1; 11 positions match TRBD1. Per the germline V gene, CDR1 is MNHEY and CDR2 is SVGAGI. The CDR3 has 14 amino acids. V was clipped by 5 bases and J by 6 bases; unmatched bases: 3. The CDR3 nucleotides are TGTGCCAGCAGTCCCGGGACAGGGGGCAATGAGCAGTTCTTC. Translating it yields CASSPGTGGNEQFF.

The V gene is TRBV5-1, the J gene TRBJ1-4, with 8 positions matching TRBD1. V lost 0 bases to trimming and J lost 7 bases; unmatched junction nucleotides: 5. Germline V gives CDR1 SGHRS, CDR2 YFSETQ. The CDR3 spans 15 residues. CDR3 loop: CASSLAGQEGEKLFF. The CDR3 bases are TGCGCCAGCAGCTTGGCGGGACAGGAGGGTGAAAAACTGTTTTTT.

The chain employs TRBV6-2 or TRBV6-3 and TRBJ1-5; 7 positions match TRBD1. Unmatched junction bases numbered 9, after V lost 4 bases and J lost 9 bases. CDR1 and CDR2 (germline): MNHEY, SVGEGT. The CDR3 sequence is 14 residues long. The CDR3 is CASSSATGYRPQHF. DNA for the CDR3: TGTGCCAGCAGTTCCGCGACAGGGTACAGGCCCCAGCATTTT.

The CDR3 spells CASSYPDSGEQFF. DNA for the CDR3: TGTGCCAGCAGTTACCCCGATAGCGGTGAGCAGTTCTTC. The V and J genes are TRBV6-5 and TRBJ2-1, with a possible D match to TRBD2 (6 bases). CDR1 is MNHEY, CDR2 SVGAGI, per germline. V was shortened by 2 bases and J by 9 bases, with 11 bases between the two germline ends. The CDR3 is made up of 13 amino acids.

The J gene is TRBJ2-1, the V gene TRBV25-1; 8 bases agree with TRBD2. The CDR3 contains 14 residues. Germline-derived CDR1 and CDR2 are MGHDK and SYGVNS. With 4 bases clipped from V and 9 bases from J, the junction kept 8 bases outside the gene matches. The CDR3 here is CASSVSGGPFEQFF. The CDR3 DNA follows: TGTGCCAGCAGTGTCTCGGGAGGGCCCTTTGAGCAGTTCTTC.

The chain uses TRBV28 and TRBJ2-7, with 7 nucleotides matching TRBD1. CDR3 length equals 14 residues. Germline loops: CDR1 MDHEN, CDR2 SYDVKM. Germline trimming cut 7 bases from V and 6 bases from J; bases unmatched to any gene: 12. The CDR3 DNA is TGTGCCAGCAACTTGGCTGACAGGGCGGGCGAGCAGTACTTC. This gives the protein CASNLADRAGEQYF.

The chain is built from TRBV24-1 and TRBJ2-2; the match to TRBD2 covers 13 bases. The junction had 3 bases not matched to a gene; V was cut back by 0 bases and J by 6 bases. Germline CDR1 is KGHDR and CDR2 is SFDVKD. The CDR3 runs 17 residues. Here the CDR3 DNA reads TGTGCCACCAGTGATTTGACTAGCGGGAGGGCCCCCGGGGAGCTGTTTTTT. This translates into CATSDLTSGRAPGELFF.

The V and J genes are TRBV28 and TRBJ1-2; no definite D call. Trimming took 8 bases from V and 5 from J, leaving 15 bases between them. The length of the CDR3 is 13 residues. The germline CDR1 and CDR2 sequences are MDHEN and SYDVKM. CDR3 nucleotide sequence: TGTGCCAGCGGCCCCCGAGATAGATATGGCTACACCTTC. Amino acid sequence: CASGPRDRYGYTF.

This clone was observed a handful of times. CDR3 DNA: TGTGCCAGCTCCGGCCAAAAGAACACTGAAGCTTTCTTT. Translating gives CASSGQKNTEAFF. The chain couples TRBV18 to TRBJ1-1; D not certain. Trimming took off 6 bases at V and 1 base at J, with 9 bases between the two ends. This CDR3 region has 13 residues. Germline V gene data show CDR1 as KGHSH and CDR2 as LQKENI.

J is TRBJ2-7 and V is TRBV15, with unresolved D. Trimming took 0 bases from V and 3 from J, leaving 12 bases between them. The CDR3 extends over 15 amino acids. Germline V gives CDR1 LNHNV, CDR2 YYDKDF (reference sequence). The CDR3 reads CATSREPSKVYEQYF. DNA of the CDR3: TGTGCCACCAGCAGAGAACCTAGTAAGGTCTACGAGCAGTACTTC.

V is TRBV24-1 and J is TRBJ1-1, with unresolved D. Germline V lookup: CDR1 KGHDR, CDR2 SFDVKD. The CDR3 is 11 amino acids. With 7 bases removed from V and 8 bases from J, the gap between germline ends came to 10 bases. CDR3 bases: TGTGCCACCAGATTGGGCGGGGAAGCTTTCTTT. Translated, it gives CATRLGGEAFF.